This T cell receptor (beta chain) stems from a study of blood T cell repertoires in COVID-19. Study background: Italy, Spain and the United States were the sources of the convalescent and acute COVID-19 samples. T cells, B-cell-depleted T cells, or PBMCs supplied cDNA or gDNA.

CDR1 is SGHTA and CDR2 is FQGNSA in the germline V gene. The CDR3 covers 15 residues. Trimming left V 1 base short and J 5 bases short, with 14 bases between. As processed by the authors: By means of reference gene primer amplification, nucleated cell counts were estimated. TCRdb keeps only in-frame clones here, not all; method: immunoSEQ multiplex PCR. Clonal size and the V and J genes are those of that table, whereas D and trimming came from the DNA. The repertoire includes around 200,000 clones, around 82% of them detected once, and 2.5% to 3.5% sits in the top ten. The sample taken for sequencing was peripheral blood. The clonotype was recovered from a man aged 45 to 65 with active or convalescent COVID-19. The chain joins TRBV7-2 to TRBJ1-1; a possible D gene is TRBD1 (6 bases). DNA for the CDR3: TGTGCCAGCAGCTTAGATGGGGGGGCGAGGACTGAAGCTTTCTTT. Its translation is CASSLDGGARTEAFF.